What follows is one T cell receptor beta chain and its context. Its target antigen remains unknown. This sample stems from a study of monozygotic twins with inflammatory bowel disease (dated by TCRdb to between 2018 and 2020). About the study as a whole: In total, approximately 30 monozygotic twin pairs made up the full study: 19 Danish pairs, all IBD-discordant, plus nine German pairs, of which four were IBD-concordant and five were IBD-discordant. Within discordant pairs, disease-associated traits were sought mainly by comparing IBD patients with their genetically identical healthy co-twins. Each individual had, on average, about 151 000 unique TCRalpha sequences and 181 000 unique TCRbeta sequences available for analysis.

A roughly 2.5 ml peripheral blood sample was drawn into PAXgene tubes per donor and stored at -80°C. Without T cell sorting, total RNA was isolated from whole blood using the PAXgene blood miRNA kit on an automated QIAcube. Peripheral blood from monozygotic twin pairs who were concordant or discordant for inflammatory bowel disease underwent deep TCRalpha and TCRbeta repertoire profiling using unique molecular barcoding. For every twin pair, smoking habits were documented, and each individual was categorised as a current, former or never smoker. What the study reported, not specific to this receptor: Repertoire similarity did not differ between concordant and discordant twins, possibly due to limited statistical power. Distinction between different T cell subtypes could not be achieved in the analysis. No single strong signal or clonotype linked to IBD turned up in the results, so the idea that one exists was not supported. Compared with healthy twins, IBD patients had fewer clonotypes in common with other individuals, a difference most pronounced in patients showing signs of disease activity. Because patients were on differing immunosuppressive treatments, the repertoires may have picked up extra background noise and inter-individual variability. TCRbeta repertoire diversity, by inverse Simpson index, was decreased in IBD patients compared with their healthy co-twins.

The protocol used for the library was 5' RACE. Each TCR library was prepared from around 3,400 ng of total RNA. For each sample, cDNA synthesis with SMARTScribe reverse transcriptase was split into eight separate reactions. Unique molecular identifiers containing a 6-nucleotide sample barcode were introduced through template switching during cDNA synthesis. Amplification of TCRalpha and TCRbeta cDNA involved two nested PCRs of about 15 and 9 cycles, and each PCR was followed by bead purification. Before amplification, the cDNA was treated with uracil DNA-glycosylase and purified using the QIAquick PCR purification kit. The second PCR added Illumina TruSeq-compatible adapters along with sample-specific barcodes. TapeStation and Qubit were used to check library quality and concentration, and approximately 5.4 ng of each library was pooled. The pooled libraries were sequenced with 2 x 100 bp reads and custom sequencing primers on an Illumina HiSeq2500 single-index Rapid Run. In the original analysis: PCR and sequencing errors were corrected by UMI-based consensus assembly using MiGEC version 1.2.6. MiXCR version 2.1.1 was used for V(D)J alignment, clonotype assembly and CDR3 extraction. To normalise gene usage, clonotype sharing and MAIT/NKT TCR abundance, the top 1000, 10 000 and 20 000 clonotypes in each sample were analysed. Diversity was computed as the inverse Simpson index with the vegan R package after downsampling to 27 000 UMIs. Paired Mann-Whitney U tests on discordant twin pairs were used, with Benjamini-Hochberg multiple-testing correction. Following TCRdb reprocessing, every CDR3 protein sequence forms one entry, and DNA is not provided. The V and J calls follow TCRdb's processing rather than the paper's. The sample's records list over 200,000 distinct CDR3 sequences. Of the sample, roughly 7.1% is held by the ten largest clones.

The source is a human donor with ulcerative colitis or Crohn's disease, or a healthy co-twin of an affected twin (not recorded which). The source material was blood.

This receptor has the CDR3 CASSQAGHQFF. This chain is built from TRBV4-1 and TRBJ2-1; TCRdb indicates TRBD1, and absent DNA this call remains unverified. CDR1 and CDR2 are read off the germline V gene as MGHRA and YSYEKL. The CDR3 covers 11 residues, taking in both the cysteine and the phenylalanine. DNA was not recorded.